These 32 T cell receptor beta chains were sequenced from one sample in a study of cytomegalovirus exposure and HLA in healthy donors. Vbeta (60) and Jbeta (13) primers were used in the PCR. Only in-frame clones appear in the TCRdb table, and some are missing; sequencing was by immunoSEQ multiplex PCR. The sample includes 70,000 to 90,000 clones, roughly 70% of them seen just once. The sequenced sample was PBMCs. The receptors were gathered from a man in his sixties in good health and CMV-seropositive.

The rearrangement uses TRBV10-3 and TRBJ2-3, with D tentatively TRBD1 (5 bases). V lost 4 bases and J 1 base, leaving 9 bases between the germline ends. The CDR3 is 14 residues long. The V gene's germline CDR1 is ENHRY and CDR2 SYGVKD. The CDR3 spells CAISGQLRTDTQYF. The CDR3 DNA reads TGTGCCATCAGTGGACAGCTACGCACAGATACGCAGTATTTT.

The chain employs TRBV5-1 and TRBJ2-3; perhaps TRBD2 as D (5 bases). Trimming removed 4 bases at V and 6 bases at J, with 12 bases between. The CDR3 spans 13 residues. CDR1 is SGHRS, CDR2 YFSETQ, per germline. The CDR3 region is CASSLERPDTQYF. CDR3 DNA sequence: TGCGCCAGCAGCCTAGAGCGGCCTGATACGCAGTATTTT.

The gene calls are TRBV19 and TRBJ2-1, with D possibly matching TRBD2 (7 bases). Germline lookup yields CDR1 LNHDA and CDR2 SQIVND (reference sequence). V was trimmed by 7 bases and J by 8 bases, leaving 18 bases between them. CDR3 length: 14 amino acids. CDR3: CASTRGGRSYEQFF. The CDR3 DNA is TGTGCCAGTACTAGGGGGGGCCGCTCGTATGAGCAGTTCTTC.

This clone was counted a few times. The chain employs TRBV6-5 and TRBJ1-3, with D possibly matching TRBD1 (5 bases). Germline CDR1 reads MNHEY; CDR2 reads SVGAGI. Trimming left V 4 bases short and J 0 bases short, with 13 bases between. This CDR3 has 16 amino acids. Here the CDR3 reads CASSFTGRSSGNTIYF. The CDR3 nucleotides are TGTGCCAGCAGTTTTACAGGCCGAAGCTCTGGAAACACCATATATTTT.

The chain is built from TRBV7-9 and TRBJ1-1; 9 nucleotides align to TRBD1. Germline V gene lookup returns CDR1 SEHNR and CDR2 FQNEAQ (reference sequence). This CDR3 spans 14 amino acids. V was clipped by 5 bases and J by 8 bases; unmatched bases: 9. This chain's CDR3 is CASSTGTGKVEAFF. The CDR3 DNA sequence: TGTGCCAGCAGCACCGGGACAGGGAAGGTCGAAGCTTTCTTT.

This clone was observed a handful of times. The chain couples TRBV7-9 to TRBJ2-1, with 7 nucleotides matching TRBD1. V dropped 4 bases and J dropped 7; count of bases not matched to a gene: 7. This CDR3 has 14 residues. Germline V lookup: CDR1 SEHNR, CDR2 FQNEAQ (reference sequence). CDR3 nucleotides: TGTGCCAGCAGCTCCTACAGGGGTCATAATGAGCAGTTCTTC. This encodes CASSSYRGHNEQFF.

The V and J genes are TRBV9 and TRBJ1-1; the D gene is possibly TRBD1 (5 bases). V was cut by 0 bases and J by 3 bases, with 9 bases left in between. CDR1 is SGDLS, CDR2 YYNGEE, per germline. The CDR3 runs to 14 residues. The CDR3 reads CASSVEGVHTEAFF. The CDR3 DNA reads as TGTGCCAGCAGCGTAGAAGGGGTTCACACTGAAGCTTTCTTT.

This clone has only a few counts. The chain combines TRBV5-4 with TRBJ2-7; possible D gene TRBD2, 6 bases. V dropped 4 bases and J dropped 6 bases, with 11 bases sitting between them. CDR1 is SGHNT, CDR2 YYREEE, per germline (reference sequence). The CDR3 consists of 12 residues. CDR3 residues: CASSTGTSEQYF. The CDR3 DNA reads as TGTGCCAGCAGCACCGGGACTTCCGAGCAGTACTTC.

The chain couples TRBV2 to TRBJ1-5; TRBD1 agrees at 9 bases. The germline V gene has CDR1 SNHLY and CDR2 FYNNEI. Losses at the gene ends were 1 base for V and 5 bases for J; bases not matched to a gene: 3. The CDR3 sequence is 15 residues long. This CDR3 is CASSEGDREDQPQHF. CDR3 DNA sequence: TGTGCCAGCAGTGAAGGGGACAGGGAAGATCAGCCCCAGCATTTT. Complete variable domain (other parts from reference TRBV2 and TRBJ1-5): EPEVTQTPSHQVTQMGQEVILRCVPISNHLYFYWYRQILGQKVEFLVSFYNNEISEKSEIFDDQFSVERPDGSNFTLKIRSTKLEDSAMYFCASSEGDREDQPQHFGDGTRLSIL.

This chain joins TRBV5-1 and TRBJ2-1; weak D call: TRBD2 (6 bases). Germline assignment: CDR1 SGHRS and CDR2 YFSETQ. This CDR3 is built from 14 residues. V was cut by 3 bases and J by 3 bases, with 10 bases left in between. The CDR3 DNA reads as TGCGCCAGCAGCTCCGGGGACTTCTACAATGAGCAGTTCTTC. Protein product: CASSSGDFYNEQFF.

J is TRBJ2-1 and V is TRBV5-4; 14 positions match TRBD2. Germline CDR1 and CDR2: SGHNT and YYREEE (reference sequence). The CDR3 is 19 residues long. V was clipped by 0 bases and J by 2 bases; unmatched bases: 7. In DNA, the CDR3 is TGTGCCAGCAGCTTGGAACCGACTAGCGGGGGGGCAGCCTACAATGAGCAGTTCTTC. This translates into CASSLEPTSGGAAYNEQFF. Supplemented by reference TRBV5-4 and TRBJ2-1, the full variable domain reads ETGVTQSPTHLIKTRGQQVTLRCSSQSGHNTVSWYQQALGQGPQFIFQYYREEENGRGNFPPRFSGLQFPNYSSELNVNALELDDSALYLCASSLEPTSGGAAYNEQFFGPGTRLTVL.

The chain has TRBV9 and TRBJ2-7, with TRBD1 as a possible D gene (6 bases). CDR1 is SGDLS and CDR2 is YYNGEE in the germline V gene. The CDR3 is 15 amino acids. V was shortened by 0 bases and J by 1 base, with 11 bases between the two germline ends. This chain's CDR3 is CASSVGRGLSYEQYF. In nucleotides, the CDR3 is TGTGCCAGCAGCGTAGGCAGGGGCCTGTCCTACGAGCAGTACTTC.

This clone occurred once. The chain carries TRBV2 and TRBJ2-2, with D perhaps TRBD1 (5 bases). Germline V lookup: CDR1 SNHLY, CDR2 FYNNEI. The CDR3 runs 15 residues. Deletions cut 6 bases from V and 6 bases from J, with 17 bases between. The CDR3 coding sequence is TGTGCCAGCAGGGATAACAGGTCTCCGGCCGGGGAGCTGTTTTTT. It is translated as CASRDNRSPAGELFF. The variable domain in full, with the rest retrieved from reference TRBV2 and TRBJ2-2, is EPEVTQTPSHQVTQMGQEVILRCVPISNHLYFYWYRQILGQKVEFLVSFYNNEISEKSEIFDDQFSVERPDGSNFTLKIRSTKLEDSAMYFCASRDNRSPAGELFFGEGSRLTVL.

This clone was picked up a small number of times. The chain combines TRBV4-3 with TRBJ2-7; 8 bases align to TRBD1. The germline V gene has CDR1 LGHNA and CDR2 YSLEER. J gave up 5 bases and V 2 bases, and 8 bases lay outside the gene matches. CDR3 length equals 15 residues. Written as DNA, the CDR3 is TGCGCCAGCAGCCAATCCAGGGGGCCCCTCAACGAGCAGTACTTC. Translating it yields CASSQSRGPLNEQYF.

This clone has more than one count but fewer than ten. The chain is built from TRBV7-6 and TRBJ2-1; 9 nucleotides agree with TRBD2. The germline CDR1 and CDR2 sequences are SGHVS and FNYEAQ. The CDR3 runs 16 residues. The trim removed 6 bases at V and 2 bases at J, leaving 8 bases unmatched. CDR3 bases: TGTGCCAGCAGTTCTTTAGCGGGAGACCCCTACAATGAGCAGTTCTTC. Residues: CASSSLAGDPYNEQFF.

This clone was counted once. The V gene is TRBV9, the J gene TRBJ2-3, with D unclear. The CDR3 extends over 12 amino acids. V lost 0 bases and J lost 4, with 3 bases in between. Germline V gene data show CDR1 as SGDLS and CDR2 as YYNGEE. The CDR3 bases are TGTGCCAGCAGCGTAGAGCCAGATACGCAGTATTTT. Translated: CASSVEPDTQYF.

V gene TRBV7-8 combines with J gene TRBJ2-6; TRBD2 might be the D (5 bases). The germline V gene has CDR1 SGHVS and CDR2 FQNEAQ. The CDR3 is 15 residues long. Trimming took 5 bases from V and 0 from J, leaving 8 bases between them. The CDR3 spells CASSPGSSGANVLTF. The CDR3 coding sequence is TGTGCCAGCAGCCCTGGGAGCTCTGGGGCCAACGTCCTGACTTTC.

The chain couples TRBV9 to TRBJ1-3; D remains ambiguous. Trimming left V 0 bases short and J 4 bases short, with 8 bases between. CDR1 and CDR2 from the germline V gene are SGDLS and YYNGEE. The CDR3 spans 14 residues. The CDR3 reads CASSVADSGNTIYF. The CDR3 bases are TGTGCCAGCAGCGTAGCAGATTCAGGAAACACCATATATTTT. Supplemented by reference TRBV9 and TRBJ1-3, the full variable domain reads DSGVTQTPKHLITATGQRVTLRCSPRSGDLSVYWYQQSLDQGLQFLIQYYNGEERAKGNILERFSAQQFPDLHSELNLSSLELGDSALYFCASSVADSGNTIYFGEGSWLTVV.

The chain recombines TRBV6-1 with TRBJ1-2; no reliable D call. The ends were cut back, 2 bases at V and 3 bases at J, with 10 bases in the middle. This CDR3 region has 14 residues. Germline loops: CDR1 MNHNS, CDR2 SASEGT. The CDR3 bases are TGTGCCAGCAGTGAATCCCGGGGAGACTATGGCTACACCTTC. It specifies CASSESRGDYGYTF.

J is TRBJ2-5 and V is TRBV5-6; 9 bases fit TRBD1. CDR3 length: 16 amino acids. The germline CDR1 and CDR2 sequences are SGHDT and YYEEEE. With 4 bases clipped from V and 7 bases from J, the junction kept 14 bases outside the gene matches. In DNA form, the CDR3 reads TGTGCCAGCAGCAACTCGGGGGCGGGACAGGGTGTGACCCAGTACTTC. Residues: CASSNSGAGQGVTQYF.

The rearrangement links TRBV7-8 to TRBJ1-2, with a weak D call TRBD1 (6 bases). The CDR3 covers 15 residues. The germline gives CDR1 SGHVS, CDR2 FQNEAQ. Trimming took 1 base from V and 6 from J, leaving 15 bases between them. The CDR3 region is CASSLEVAGVNGYTF. The DNA of the CDR3 is TGTGCCAGCAGCTTAGAGGTCGCAGGGGTGAATGGCTACACCTTC.

The sample holds one count of this clone. The chain combines TRBV5-6 with TRBJ1-2; 7 bases are a match to TRBD1. Germline values: CDR1 SGHDT, CDR2 YYEEEE. This CDR3 has 13 residues. The ends lost 2 bases at V and 8 bases at J; junction bases unmatched: 6. DNA for the CDR3: TGTGCCAGCAGCTTCGGCAGGGGGGAAGGCTACACCTTC. Its translation: CASSFGRGEGYTF. The variable domain in full, completed from reference TRBV5-6 and TRBJ1-2, reads DAGVTQSPTHLIKTRGQQVTLRCSPKSGHDTVSWYQQALGQGPQFIFQYYEEEERQRGNFPDRFSGHQFPNYSSELNVNALLLGDSALYLCASSFGRGEGYTFGSGTRLTVV.

The CDR3 DNA is TGTGCCAGCAGCTTAACTAGCGGGAGGTGGGGGACCCAGTACTTC. Amino acid sequence: CASSLTSGRWGTQYF. V usage is TRBV7-9 and J usage is TRBJ2-5, with 12 bases that match TRBD2. The CDR3 spans 15 residues. The J segment lost 7 bases and the V segment lost 2 bases, leaving 5 bases of the junction unmatched. Per germline, CDR1 SEHNR and CDR2 FQNEAQ (reference sequence). The complete variable domain, with remaining parts taken from reference TRBV7-9 and TRBJ2-5, reads DTGVSQNPRHKITKRGQNVTFRCDPISEHNRLYWYRQTLGQGPEFLTYFQNEAQLEKSRLLSDRFSAERPKGSFSTLEIQRTEQGDSAMYLCASSLTSGRWGTQYFGPGTRLLVL.

The J gene is TRBJ2-7, the V gene TRBV19, with D perhaps matching TRBD1 (6 bases). Trimming shortened V by 4 bases and J by 0 bases, and 10 bases separated the two germline ends. From germline, CDR1 is LNHDA and CDR2 SQIVND (reference sequence). This CDR3 has 14 amino acids. The chain's CDR3 is CASSTTGLSYEQYF. CDR3 DNA: TGTGCCAGTAGTACGACAGGACTCTCCTACGAGCAGTACTTC. The complete variable domain, with remaining parts taken from reference TRBV19 and TRBJ2-7, reads DGGITQSPKYLFRKEGQNVTLSCEQNLNHDAMYWYRQDPGQGLRLIYYSQIVNDFQKGDIAEGYSVSREKKESFPLTVTSAQKNPTAFYLCASSTTGLSYEQYFGPGTRLTVT.

The chain combines TRBV19 with TRBJ1-4; 8 bases are shared with TRBD1. The CDR3 length is 14 residues. Germline V gene sequence: CDR1 LNHDA, CDR2 SQIVND (reference sequence). With 6 bases clipped from V and 0 bases from J, the junction kept 0 bases outside the gene matches. CDR3 loop: CASRDRATNEKLFF. In DNA form, the CDR3 reads TGTGCCAGTAGGGACAGGGCAACTAATGAAAAACTGTTTTTT.

The V call is TRBV6-5, the J call TRBJ1-4, with 7 bases that match TRBD1. Germline values: CDR1 MNHEY, CDR2 SVGAGI. The CDR3 runs to 14 residues. Trimming removed 6 bases from V and 3 bases from J; junction bases left unmatched: 4. The CDR3 here is CASREGAANEKLFF. The CDR3 nucleotides read TGTGCCAGCAGGGAGGGGGCAGCTAATGAAAAACTGTTTTTT.

The genes are TRBV5-6 and TRBJ1-1; tentative D call: TRBD1 (6 bases). The V end was cut by 0 bases, the J end by 5 bases, with 11 bases between. Germline lookup yields CDR1 SGHDT and CDR2 YYEEEE. The CDR3 totals 14 residues. This chain's CDR3 is CASSLVWGQTEAFF. CDR3 nucleotide sequence: TGTGCCAGCAGCTTGGTTTGGGGGCAGACTGAAGCTTTCTTT.

This chain connects TRBV7-9 to TRBJ2-7; a weak D match, TRBD2 (6 bases). Deletions cut 5 bases from V and 2 bases from J, with 16 bases between. CDR1 is SEHNR and CDR2 is FQNEAQ in the germline V gene (reference sequence). This CDR3 has 15 residues. As DNA, the CDR3 is TGTGCCAGCAGCCCGGAGGGGTACATCACCTACGAGCAGTACTTC. This encodes CASSPEGYITYEQYF.

The chain links TRBV6-1 to TRBJ1-2; maybe TRBD1 (5 bases). V shed 6 bases and J shed 3 bases, with 14 bases lying between them. There are 14 residues in the CDR3. CDR1 is MNHNS and CDR2 is SASEGT in the germline V gene. The CDR3 reads CASRATGAHYGYTF. Here the CDR3 DNA reads TGTGCCAGCAGGGCTACAGGAGCCCACTATGGCTACACCTTC.

This clone occurred a few times. The V and J genes are TRBV29-1 and TRBJ2-7; tentative D call: TRBD1 (6 bases). This CDR3 is built from 12 residues. V lost 6 bases to trimming and J lost 4 bases, with 13 bases between them. The germline CDR1 and CDR2 sequences are SQVTM and ANQGSEA. The CDR3 DNA reads as TGCAGCGTACCAGGGGAAGGGTACGAGCAGTACTTC. Protein product: CSVPGEGYEQYF.

The CDR3, as DNA: TGCGCCAGCAGCCCGGAGTCCCTGGGTAACTATGGCTACACCTTC. Its translation is CASSPESLGNYGYTF. The V gene is TRBV5-1, the J gene TRBJ1-2; no clear D. The germline V gene encodes CDR1 SGHRS and CDR2 YFSETQ. The CDR3 sequence is 15 residues long. V lost 4 bases and J 1 base, leaving 14 bases between the germline ends.

The sample holds a few counts of this clone. The rearrangement uses TRBV7-2 and TRBJ2-7; D is possibly TRBD2 (6 bases). The V end was cut by 5 bases, the J end by 6 bases, with 17 bases between. The CDR3 runs 14 residues. Germline CDR1 SGHTA, CDR2 FQGNSA. CDR3 in DNA: TGTGCCAGCAGCCCGAGGAGGGGAGCGAGCGAGCAGTACTTC. The encoded protein is CASSPRRGASEQYF.